This section outlines one T cell receptor beta chain sequence together with its context. No antigen is known for it. The data originate from a study of cytomegalovirus exposure and HLA in healthy donors. PCR was performed using 60 Vbeta and 13 Jbeta primers. Here immunoSEQ multiplex PCR was the method, and the copy in TCRdb shows in-frame clones only, minus some. The table includes about 160,000 clones, around 84% detected once. Overall study findings and caveats: In vitro, a few CMV-associated chains proved specific for CMV antigens. A later analysis reportedly found that, within productive TCRs, an Asian-associated ancestry cluster had fewer N-insertions than the mean observed across the roughly 700 donors. Several of the most significant clusters were apparently associated with common viral pathogens in a later analysis. A later analysis linked a missense variant in DCLRE1C to the trimming of TCR beta V and J genes.

Germline assignment: CDR1 SGHNT and CDR2 YYREEE (reference sequence). The CDR3 runs 17 residues. Losses at the gene ends were 1 base for V and 3 bases for J; bases not matched to a gene: 10. This rearrangement joins TRBV5-4 to TRBJ2-5, with 9 nucleotides matching TRBD2. This clonotype was sampled from a man aged 45 to 65 in good health and CMV-seropositive. Specimen: PBMCs. The CDR3 coding sequence is TGTGCCAGCAGCTTGAATGCCTTAGCGGGAGTAAAAGAGACCCAGTACTTC. Amino acids: CASSLNALAGVKETQYF.